This TCR beta chain came from a study of shared clonotypes between healthy human individuals. General study findings and limits: Sharing of clonotypes among donors was expected to vary with sequencing depth.

As regards this clone: The antigen remains undetermined.

DNA at about 0.2 ug, about 30,000 T cell genomes, went into sorted-subset replicate PCRs. Only in-frame clones appear in the TCRdb table, and some are missing; sequencing was by immunoSEQ multiplex PCR. The data show just over 2,000,000 clones, with 85% to 95% seen just once and about 0.13% held by the top ten. CDR3 size: 15 residues. In germline, CDR1 is SGDLS, CDR2 YYNGEE. After removal of 4 bases from V and 0 bases from J, the junction contained 6 bases not matched to a gene. The investigators split CD4+ cells into a CD45RA+ naive subset and a CD45RA-negative memory subset. This receptor was obtained from a man aged 18 to 29 in good health. The chain has TRBV9 and TRBJ2-7, with TRBD1 matching 8 bases. Sequenced input: naive CD4+ T cells sorted from blood. Regarding subset: CD45RA+ positively selected. This CDR3 reads CASSRGTGLSYEQYF. CDR3 coding DNA: TGTGCCAGCAGCCGAGGGACAGGTCTCTCCTACGAGCAGTACTTC.